This TCR beta chain was profiled in a study of blood T cells in healthy people across ages. Broader study findings: It was the long-lived donors that had more naive CD4+ cells and higher diversity than aged donors. Diversity of TCR beta per million T cells declined in a roughly linear way with age.

Isolating PBMCs gave at least 6 million of these cells per sample. This clonotype appeared a few times. The antigen is unknown. A second about 7 to 12 cycle PCR used barcoded and J-beta primers. A template-switch adaptor that had 12 random nucleotides put a tag on each cDNA molecule. TCRdb re-called the 5' RACE reads with MiXCR, one entry per CDR3 protein. The profile shows about 1,500,000 distinct CDR3 sequences, approximately 28% of them singletons. Source material: blood. The origin of this receptor is a woman in her 30s in good health.

The CDR3 nucleotides are TGTGCCAGCAGTTTACAGGGGGGTAATGAAAAACTGTTTTTT. Protein product: CASSLQGGNEKLFF. This chain joins TRBV12-3 or TRBV12-4 and TRBJ1-4; 7 nucleotides agree with TRBD1. The CDR3 runs to 14 residues. The V and J ends lost 2 bases and 4 bases, in that order; junction bases with no gene match: 1.